This TCR beta chain came from a study of blood T cell repertoires in COVID-19. Across the study: The analysed material was cDNA or gDNA that came from T cells, B-cell-depleted T cells, or PBMCs.

Authors' methods: Reference gene primer amplification yielded estimated nucleated cell counts. Clones were read by immunoSEQ multiplex PCR, and TCRdb kept only the in-frame ones, dropping some. V and J calls plus clone size are reproduced from that table; the DNA served to infer D and trimming. The sample contains fewer than 250,000 clones, roughly nine tenths of which appear only once. CDR1 is MDHEN and CDR2 is SYDVKM in the germline V gene. This CDR3 has 16 residues. V was pared by 6 bases and J by 7 bases, with 13 bases of the junction left unmatched. The V and J genes are TRBV28 and TRBJ2-1, with TRBD2 matching 9 bases. This sequence originates from a man aged 30 to 39 with acute or convalescent COVID-19. The specimen was peripheral blood. CDR3 bases: TGTGCCAGCAGCCGATTAGCGGGGGACCTAGGGAATGAGCAGTTCTTC. Amino acids: CASSRLAGDLGNEQFF.